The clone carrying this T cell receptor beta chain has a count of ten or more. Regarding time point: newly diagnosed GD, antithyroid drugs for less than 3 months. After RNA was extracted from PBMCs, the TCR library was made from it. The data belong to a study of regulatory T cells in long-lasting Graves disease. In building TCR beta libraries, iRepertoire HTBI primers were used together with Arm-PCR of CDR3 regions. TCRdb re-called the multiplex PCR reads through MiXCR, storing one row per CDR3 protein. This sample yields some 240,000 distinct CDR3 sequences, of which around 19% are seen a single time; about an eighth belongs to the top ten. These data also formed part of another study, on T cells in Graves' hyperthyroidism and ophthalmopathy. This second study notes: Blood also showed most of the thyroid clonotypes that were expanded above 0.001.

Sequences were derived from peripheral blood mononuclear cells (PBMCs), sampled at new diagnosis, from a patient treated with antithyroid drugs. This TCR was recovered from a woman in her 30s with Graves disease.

The CDR3 region is CASSPDTWTGMNTEAFF. CDR3 coding DNA: TGTGCCAGCAGCCCAGATACCTGGACAGGGATGAACACTGAAGCTTTCTTT. The rearrangement joins TRBV3-1 to TRBJ1-1, with TRBD1 matching over 8 bases. The germline gives CDR1 LGHDT, CDR2 YNNKEL (reference sequence). V shed 4 bases, J shed 0 bases, and the junction held 10 bases outside the gene matches. This CDR3 has 17 residues.